This is a list of T cell receptor beta chains from one sample in a study of CD8+ T cells in alopecia areata. Some clones are missing from TCRdb's copy, which holds only in-frame ones; the method was immunoSEQ multiplex PCR. Here the sample spans approximately 59,000 clones, roughly half being singletons. The sample in question was CD8+ T cells sorted from blood, obtained at week 0. The receptors come from a human donor with alopecia areata. CDR3s include the opening cysteine and the closing phenylalanine or tryptophan. The D gene is left open where the match is weak. The size entry is marked missing in some rows and otherwise reads once, few, many or a size class.

J,size,V,D,CDR3,DNA
TRBJ1-5,NA,TRBV6-1,TRBD1,CASRRTGRNQPQHF,TGTGCCAGCAGGAGGACAGGCCGCAATCAGCCCCAGCATTTT
TRBJ1-1,few,TRBV7-9,TRBD1,CASSLVRQGAVTEAFF,TGTGCCAGCAGCTTAGTTCGACAGGGGGCCGTCACTGAAGCTTTCTTT
TRBJ2-6,NA,TRBV19,TRBD1,CASSIAGQTYSGANVLTF,TGTGCCAGTAGTATAGCGGGACAGACTTACTCTGGGGCCAACGTCCTGACTTTC
TRBJ2-7,NA,TRBV30,TRBD1,CAWSGPGQGSEQYF,TGTGCCTGGAGTGGGCCGGGACAGGGGAGCGAGCAGTACTTC
TRBJ1-5,NA,TRBV6-5,NA,CASSYGGGNQPQHF,TGTGCCAGCAGTTACGGGGGGGGCAATCAGCCCCAGCATTTT
TRBJ2-7,few,TRBV15,NA,CATSTRLPPTSYEQYF,TGTGCCACCAGCACCCGTTTACCGCCAACCTCCTACGAGCAGTACTTC
TRBJ2-3,once,TRBV7-4,NA,CASSLECILSADTQYF,TGTGCCAGCAGCTTAGAGTGTATCCTCTCAGCAGATACGCAGTATTTT
TRBJ2-3,NA,TRBV27,TRBD2,CASSPSGLTSTDTQYF,TGTGCCAGCAGTCCTAGCGGCCTGACTAGCACAGATACGCAGTATTTT
TRBJ2-7,NA,TRBV29-1,NA,CSVSGDGYYEQYF,TGCAGCGTTTCTGGGGACGGATACTACGAGCAGTACTTC
TRBJ2-1,NA,TRBV10-3,TRBD1,CAISEPRQGTNEQFF,TGTGCCATCAGTGAGCCTAGACAGGGGACGAATGAGCAGTTCTTC
TRBJ2-1,few,TRBV7-6,TRBD2,CASSSVGLAVSYNEQFF,TGTGCCAGCAGCTCAGTGGGACTAGCGGTATCCTACAATGAGCAGTTCTTC
TRBJ1-1,many,TRBV30,NA,CAWSVQGNTEAFF,TGTGCCTGGAGTGTACAGGGAAACACTGAAGCTTTCTTT
TRBJ2-2,many,TRBV25-1,NA,CASSEYGGELFF,TGTGCCAGCAGTGAATACGGCGGGGAGCTGTTTTTT
TRBJ1-5,NA,TRBV27,TRBD1,CASSLSRTGDQPQHF,TGTGCCAGCAGTTTATCTAGGACAGGGGATCAGCCCCAGCATTTT
TRBJ2-2,NA,TRBV6-5,NA,CASTTIHENTGELFF,TGTGCCAGCACTACAATCCACGAGAACACCGGGGAGCTGTTTTTT
TRBJ2-2,many,TRBV5-1,NA,CASSFNTGELFF,TGCGCCAGCAGCTTTAACACCGGGGAGCTGTTTTTT
TRBJ2-7,NA,TRBV6-6,NA,CASSPARVLDEQYF,TGTGCCAGCAGCCCAGCTCGCGTGCTAGACGAGCAGTACTTC
TRBJ2-7,few,TRBV7-9,NA,CASSPSGGDHTYEQYF,TGTGCCAGCAGCCCGTCAGGGGGGGACCACACCTACGAGCAGTACTTC
TRBJ2-3,NA,TRBV30,TRBD2,CAWSAGLAGNTDTQYF,TGTGCCTGGAGTGCCGGACTAGCGGGAAACACAGATACGCAGTATTTT
TRBJ2-1,NA,TRBV5-1,TRBD2,CASSLGTSAYNEQFF,TGCGCCAGCAGCTTGGGTACTAGCGCCTACAATGAGCAGTTCTTC
TRBJ2-3,NA,TRBV7-9,NA,CASSLTADTQYF,TGTGCCAGCAGCTTAACGGCAGATACGCAGTATTTT
TRBJ2-7,NA,TRBV7-6,NA,CASRPGPEGGGSYEQYF,TGTGCCAGCAGGCCGGGACCCGAAGGGGGAGGCTCCTACGAGCAGTACTTC
TRBJ2-1,few,TRBV13,TRBD2,CASSEEGTSDSRQFF,TGTGCCAGCAGTGAAGAAGGGACTAGCGACTCTCGGCAGTTCTTC
TRBJ2-7,once,TRBV15,TRBD1,CATTPVDRGYEQYF,TGTGCCACCACCCCGGTGGACAGGGGTTACGAGCAGTACTTC
TRBJ2-3,NA,TRBV27,NA,CASSLAGTDTQYF,TGTGCCAGCAGTTTAGCTGGGACAGATACGCAGTATTTT
TRBJ1-5,NA,TRBV19,TRBD1,CASRLTGGRDNQPQHF,TGTGCCAGTAGGCTAACAGGGGGTCGTGACAATCAGCCCCAGCATTTT
TRBJ1-1,NA,TRBV15,NA,CATSEREGGNTEAFF,TGTGCCACCAGCGAAAGGGAAGGGGGGAACACTGAAGCTTTCTTT
TRBJ1-5,NA,TRBV2,TRBD1,CASTEWDRGDQPQHF,TGTGCCAGCACCGAATGGGACAGGGGAGATCAGCCCCAGCATTTT